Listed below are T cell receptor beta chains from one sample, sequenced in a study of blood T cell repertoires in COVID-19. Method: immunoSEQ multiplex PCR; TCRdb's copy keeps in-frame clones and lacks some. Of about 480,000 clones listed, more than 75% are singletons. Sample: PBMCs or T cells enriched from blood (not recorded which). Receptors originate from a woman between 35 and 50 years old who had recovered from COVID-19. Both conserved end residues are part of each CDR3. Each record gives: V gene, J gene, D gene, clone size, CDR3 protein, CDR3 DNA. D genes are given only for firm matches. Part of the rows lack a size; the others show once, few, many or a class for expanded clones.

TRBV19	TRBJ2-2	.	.	CASSIGRGTNTGELFF	TGTGCCAGTAGTATTGGCCGGGGAACGAACACCGGGGAGCTGTTTTTT
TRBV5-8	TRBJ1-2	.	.	CASSLYQTVYYGYTF	TGTGCCAGCAGCTTGTATCAGACAGTTTACTATGGCTACACCTTC
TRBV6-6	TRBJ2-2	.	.	CFCGRGFTGELFF	TGTTTTTGTGGCCGAGGATTCACCGGGGAGCTGTTTTTT
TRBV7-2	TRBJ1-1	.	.	CASSFSSTDLNTEAFF	TGTGCCAGCAGCTTTTCCTCGACAGACTTGAACACTGAAGCTTTCTTT
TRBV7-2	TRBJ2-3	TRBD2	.	CASSSRLAGPTDTQYF	TGTGCCAGCAGCTCCCGACTAGCGGGACCCACAGATACGCAGTATTTT
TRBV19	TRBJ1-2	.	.	CASIGRAPGYTF	TGTGCCAGTATAGGGAGAGCTCCTGGCTACACCTTC
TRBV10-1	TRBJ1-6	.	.	CASSECNRVSSYNSPLHF	TGCGCCAGCAGTGAGTGTAACAGGGTAAGCTCCTATAATTCACCCCTCCACTTT
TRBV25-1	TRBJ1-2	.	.	CASSDTGGGYTF	TGTGCCAGCAGTGACACAGGTGGCGGCTACACCTTC
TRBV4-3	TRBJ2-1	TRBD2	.	CASSQGSASGPNEQFF	TGCGCCAGCAGCCAAGGGTCGGCTAGCGGTCCAAATGAGCAGTTCTTC
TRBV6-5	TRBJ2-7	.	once	CASSYSAGYEQYF	TGTGCCAGCAGTTACTCAGCAGGGTACGAGCAGTACTTC
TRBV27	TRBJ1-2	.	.	CASSSYRDEYGYTF	TGTGCCAGCAGTTCATACAGGGATGAATATGGCTACACCTTC
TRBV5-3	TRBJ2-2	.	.	CAREKGILTGELFF	TGTGCCAGAGAAAAGGGGATTCTCACCGGGGAGCTGTTTTTT
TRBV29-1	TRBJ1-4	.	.	CSVEAGEAMGKLFF	TGCAGCGTTGAGGCGGGAGAGGCTATGGGAAAACTGTTTTTT
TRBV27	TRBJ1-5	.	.	CASRQGSWSNQPQHF	TGTGCCAGCAGGCAGGGAAGTTGGAGCAATCAGCCCCAGCATTTT
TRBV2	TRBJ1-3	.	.	CASSDGGRLTGNTIYF	TGTGCCAGCAGTGATGGGGGGAGGCTTACTGGAAACACCATATATTTT
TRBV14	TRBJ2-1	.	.	CASSQDPQGEQFF	TGTGCCAGCAGCCAAGATCCTCAGGGTGAGCAGTTCTTC
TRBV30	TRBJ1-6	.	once	CAWTGQGNSPLHF	TGTGCCTGGACGGGACAAGGGAATTCACCCCTCCACTTT
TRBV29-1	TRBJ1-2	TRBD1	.	CSVMTGVQGYTF	TGCAGCGTTATGACAGGGGTGCAAGGCTACACCTTC
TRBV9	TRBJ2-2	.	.	CASKTAPPSIPGELFF	TGTGCCAGCAAAACCGCACCCCCTAGTATTCCCGGGGAGCTGTTTTTT
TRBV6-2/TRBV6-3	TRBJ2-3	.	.	CASSYWGAKSSTDTQYF	TGTGCCAGCAGTTACTGGGGAGCGAAGTCTAGCACAGATACGCAGTATTTT
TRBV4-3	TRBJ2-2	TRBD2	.	CASSRRLAGVNTGELFF	TGCGCCAGCAGCCGAAGACTAGCGGGAGTGAACACCGGGGAGCTGTTTTTT
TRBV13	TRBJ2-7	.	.	CASSLQGSNEQYF	TGTGCCAGCAGCCTCCAGGGTTCCAATGAGCAGTACTTC
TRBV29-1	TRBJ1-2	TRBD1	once	CSVGQGNYGYTF	TGCAGCGTGGGACAGGGTAACTATGGCTACACCTTC
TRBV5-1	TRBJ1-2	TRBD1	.	CASSLMGQGPWFGYTF	TGCGCCAGCAGCTTGATGGGACAGGGCCCCTGGTTTGGCTACACCTTC
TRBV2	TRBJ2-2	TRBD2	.	CASTGLAANTGELFF	TGTGCCAGCACTGGACTAGCGGCTAACACCGGGGAGCTGTTTTTT
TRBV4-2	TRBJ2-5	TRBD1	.	CASSHGQGRQETQYF	TGTGCCAGCAGCCACGGACAGGGGAGGCAAGAGACCCAGTACTTC
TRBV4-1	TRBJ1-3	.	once	CASSQDDSFSGNTIYF	TGCGCCAGCAGCCAAGACGACAGCTTCTCTGGAAACACCATATATTTT
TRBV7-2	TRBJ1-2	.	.	CASSLAWGRGMPNYGYTF	TGTGCCAGCAGCTTAGCTTGGGGGCGCGGAATGCCTAACTATGGCTACACCTTC
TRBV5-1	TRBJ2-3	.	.	CASFDYDGTDTQYF	TGCGCCAGCTTTGACTATGATGGTACAGATACGCAGTATTTT
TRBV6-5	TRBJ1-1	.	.	CASSRTANTEAFF	TGTGCCAGCAGTCGGACAGCCAACACTGAAGCTTTCTTT
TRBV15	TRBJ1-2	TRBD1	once	CATSRVMGQATGGYTF	TGTGCCACCAGCAGAGTGATGGGACAGGCCACCGGCGGCTACACCTTC
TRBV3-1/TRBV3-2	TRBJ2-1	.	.	CASSQDPQRTYNEQFF	TGTGCCAGCAGCCAAGATCCCCAGCGGACCTACAATGAGCAGTTCTTC
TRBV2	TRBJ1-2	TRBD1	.	CASSQDRINYGYTF	TGTGCCAGCAGTCAGGACAGGATTAACTATGGCTACACCTTC
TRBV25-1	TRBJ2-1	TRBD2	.	CASNRLAGAGNEQFF	TGTGCCAGCAATAGACTAGCGGGAGCTGGTAATGAGCAGTTCTTC
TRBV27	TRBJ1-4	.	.	CASSPKGGSATNEKLFF	TGTGCCAGCAGTCCGAAGGGGGGGTCAGCAACTAATGAAAAACTGTTTTTT
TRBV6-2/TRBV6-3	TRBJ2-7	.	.	CASSSPAYEQYF	TGTGCCAGCAGTTCCCCGGCCTACGAGCAGTACTTC
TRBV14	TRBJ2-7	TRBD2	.	CASSQSSGISYEQYF	TGTGCCAGCAGCCAATCTAGCGGAATCTCCTACGAGCAGTACTTC
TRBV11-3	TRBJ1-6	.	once	CASSSKGITNSPLHF	TGTGCCAGCAGCTCGAAGGGGATTACGAATTCACCCCTCCACTTT
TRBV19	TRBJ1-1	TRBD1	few	CASSALQGTGNTEAFF	TGTGCCAGTAGTGCGCTACAGGGGACGGGGAACACTGAAGCTTTCTTT
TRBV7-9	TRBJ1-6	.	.	CASSLAPSRSSYNSPLHF	TGTGCCAGCAGCTTAGCCCCCTCCCGGAGCTCCTATAATTCACCCCTCCACTTT
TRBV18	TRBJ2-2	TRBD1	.	CASRTGKNTGELFF	TGTGCCAGCCGGACAGGAAAGAACACCGGGGAGCTGTTTTTT
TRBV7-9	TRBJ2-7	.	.	CASSFGGEQYF	TGTGCCAGCAGCTTCGGTGGAGAACAGTACTTC
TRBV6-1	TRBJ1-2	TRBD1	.	CASSGLGTVTLYGYTF	TGTGCCAGCAGTGGACTGGGGACAGTTACCCTCTATGGCTACACCTTC
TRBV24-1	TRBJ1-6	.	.	CATSVPPGSPLHF	.
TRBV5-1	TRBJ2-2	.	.	CASSVSVNTGELFF	TGCGCCAGCAGTGTCTCCGTGAACACCGGGGAGCTGTTTTTT
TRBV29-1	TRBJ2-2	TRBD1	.	CSARTGGTGELFF	TGCAGCGCCCGGACAGGAGGCACCGGGGAGCTGTTTTTT
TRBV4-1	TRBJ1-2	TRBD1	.	CASSQVLGAGGNYGYTF	TGCGCCAGCAGCCAAGTCCTGGGGGCAGGGGGGAACTATGGCTACACCTTC
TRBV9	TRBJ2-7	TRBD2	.	CASSVQAGVHEQYF	TGTGCCAGCAGCGTACAAGCGGGAGTGCACGAGCAGTACTTC
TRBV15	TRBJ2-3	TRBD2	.	CATRVGLAGSTDTQYF	TGTGCCACCAGAGTAGGACTAGCGGGAAGCACAGATACGCAGTATTTT